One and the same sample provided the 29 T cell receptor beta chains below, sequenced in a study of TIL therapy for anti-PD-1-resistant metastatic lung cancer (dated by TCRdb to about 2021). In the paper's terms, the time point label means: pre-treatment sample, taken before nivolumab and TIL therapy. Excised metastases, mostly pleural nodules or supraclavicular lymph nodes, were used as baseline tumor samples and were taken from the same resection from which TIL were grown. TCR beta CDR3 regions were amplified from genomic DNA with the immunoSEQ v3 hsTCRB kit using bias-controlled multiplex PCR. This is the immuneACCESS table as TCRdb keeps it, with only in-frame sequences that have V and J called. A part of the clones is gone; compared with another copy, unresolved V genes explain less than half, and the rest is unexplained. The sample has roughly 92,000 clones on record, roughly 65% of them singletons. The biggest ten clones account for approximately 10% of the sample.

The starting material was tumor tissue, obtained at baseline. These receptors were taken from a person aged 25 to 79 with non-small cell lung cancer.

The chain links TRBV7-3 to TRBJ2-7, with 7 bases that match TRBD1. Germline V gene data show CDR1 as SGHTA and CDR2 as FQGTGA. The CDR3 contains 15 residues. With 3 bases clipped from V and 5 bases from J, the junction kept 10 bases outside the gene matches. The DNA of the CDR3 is TGTGCCAGCAGCTTGAGACAGGGTTCTTTTGACGAGCAGTACTTC. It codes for CASSLRQGSFDEQYF.

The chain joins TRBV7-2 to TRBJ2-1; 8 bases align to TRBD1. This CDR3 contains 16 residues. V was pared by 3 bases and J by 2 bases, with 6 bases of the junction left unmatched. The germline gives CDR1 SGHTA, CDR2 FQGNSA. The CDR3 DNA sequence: TGTGCCAGCAGCTTCCGCAGGGGGCGCACCTACAATGAGCAGTTCTTC. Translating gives CASSFRRGRTYNEQFF. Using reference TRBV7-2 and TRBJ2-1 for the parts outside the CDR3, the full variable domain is GAGVSQSPSNKVTEKGKDVELRCDPISGHTALYWYRQSLGQGLEFLIYFQGNSAPDKSGLPSDRFSAERTGGSVSTLTIQRTQQEDSAVYLCASSFRRGRTYNEQFFGPGTRLTVL.

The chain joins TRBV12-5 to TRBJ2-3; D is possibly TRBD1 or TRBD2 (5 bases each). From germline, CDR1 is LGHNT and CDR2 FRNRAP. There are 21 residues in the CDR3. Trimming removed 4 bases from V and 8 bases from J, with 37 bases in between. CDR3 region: CASGSDRRTPPGPRPRVTQYF. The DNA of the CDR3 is TGTGCTAGTGGTTCCGATCGACGGACCCCACCGGGGCCAAGACCGCGGGTTACGCAGTATTTT.

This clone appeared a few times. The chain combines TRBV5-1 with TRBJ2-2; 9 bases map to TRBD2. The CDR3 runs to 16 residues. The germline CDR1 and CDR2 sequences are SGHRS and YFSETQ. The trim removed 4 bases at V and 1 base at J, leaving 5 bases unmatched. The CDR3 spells CASSALAGLNTGELFF. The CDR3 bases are TGCGCCAGCAGCGCGCTAGCGGGGCTGAACACCGGGGAGCTGTTTTTT.

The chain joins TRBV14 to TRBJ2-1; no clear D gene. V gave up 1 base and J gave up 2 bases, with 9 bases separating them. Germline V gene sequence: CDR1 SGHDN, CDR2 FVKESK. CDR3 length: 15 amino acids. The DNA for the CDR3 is TGTGCCAGCAGCCAAGCCGCAGATGCCTACAATGAGCAGTTCTTC. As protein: CASSQAADAYNEQFF. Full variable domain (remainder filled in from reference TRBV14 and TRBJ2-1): EAGVTQFPSHSVIEKGQTVTLRCDPISGHDNLYWYRRVMGKEIKFLLHFVKESKQDESGMPNNRFLAERTGGTYSTLKVQPAELEDSGVYFCASSQAADAYNEQFFGPGTRLTVL.

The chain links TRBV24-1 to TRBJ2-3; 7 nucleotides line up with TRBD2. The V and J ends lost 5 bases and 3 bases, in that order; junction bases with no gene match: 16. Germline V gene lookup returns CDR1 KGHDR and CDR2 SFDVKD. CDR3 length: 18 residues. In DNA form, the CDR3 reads TGTGCCACCAGTGCCCACAGAGGGGCGGGAGTGGGGACAGATACGCAGTATTTT. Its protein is CATSAHRGAGVGTDTQYF.

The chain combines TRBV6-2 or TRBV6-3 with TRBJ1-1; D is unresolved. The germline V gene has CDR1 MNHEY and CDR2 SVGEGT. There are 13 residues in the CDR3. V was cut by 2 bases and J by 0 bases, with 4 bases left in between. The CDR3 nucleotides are TGTGCCAGCAGTTACAGAGTGAACACTGAAGCTTTCTTT. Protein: CASSYRVNTEAFF.

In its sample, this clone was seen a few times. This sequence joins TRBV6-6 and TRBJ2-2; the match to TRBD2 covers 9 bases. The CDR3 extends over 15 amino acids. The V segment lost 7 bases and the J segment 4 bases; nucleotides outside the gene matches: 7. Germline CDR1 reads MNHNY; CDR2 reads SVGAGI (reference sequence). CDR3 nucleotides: TGTGCCAGCACTCCTCCGGGACTAGCCACCGGGGAGCTGTTTTTT. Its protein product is CASTPPGLATGELFF.

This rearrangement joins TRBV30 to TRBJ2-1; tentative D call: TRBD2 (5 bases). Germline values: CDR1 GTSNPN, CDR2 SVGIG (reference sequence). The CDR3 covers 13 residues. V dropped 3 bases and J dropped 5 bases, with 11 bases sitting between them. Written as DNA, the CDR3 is TGTGCCTGGAGATCGCTAGCAAACAATGAGCAGTTCTTC. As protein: CAWRSLANNEQFF.

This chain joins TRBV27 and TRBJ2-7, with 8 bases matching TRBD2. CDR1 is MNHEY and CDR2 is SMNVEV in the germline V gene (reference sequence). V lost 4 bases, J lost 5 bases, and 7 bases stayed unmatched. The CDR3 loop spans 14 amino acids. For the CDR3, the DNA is TGTGCCAGCAGTTCCAGCGGGAGTGTCAACGAGCAGTACTTC. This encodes CASSSSGSVNEQYF.

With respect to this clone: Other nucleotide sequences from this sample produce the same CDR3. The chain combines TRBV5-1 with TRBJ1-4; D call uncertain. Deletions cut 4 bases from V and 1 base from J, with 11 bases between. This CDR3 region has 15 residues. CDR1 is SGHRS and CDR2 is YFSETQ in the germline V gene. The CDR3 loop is CASSPGRGTNEKLFF. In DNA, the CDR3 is TGCGCCAGCAGCCCCGGACGGGGAACTAATGAAAAACTGTTTTTT.

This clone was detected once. CDR3: CASSLGHRVRNQPQHF. In DNA form, the CDR3 reads TGTGCCAGCAGTCTTGGCCACAGGGTCCGCAATCAGCCCCAGCATTTT. The rearrangement uses TRBV28 and TRBJ1-5; the D gene is possibly TRBD1 (6 bases). CDR1 and CDR2 (germline): MDHEN, SYDVKM. V was pared by 5 bases and J by 2 bases, with 16 bases between. CDR3 length: 16 amino acids.

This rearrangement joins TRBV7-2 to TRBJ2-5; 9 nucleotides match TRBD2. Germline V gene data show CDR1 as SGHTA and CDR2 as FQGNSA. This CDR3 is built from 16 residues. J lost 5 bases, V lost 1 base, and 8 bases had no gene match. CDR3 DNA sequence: TGTGCCAGCAGCTTAGTCGCGGCGGGGGGGCTTGAGACCCAGTACTTC. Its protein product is CASSLVAAGGLETQYF. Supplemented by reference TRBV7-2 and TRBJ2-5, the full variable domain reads GAGVSQSPSNKVTEKGKDVELRCDPISGHTALYWYRQSLGQGLEFLIYFQGNSAPDKSGLPSDRFSAERTGGSVSTLTIQRTQQEDSAVYLCASSLVAAGGLETQYFGPGTRLLVL.

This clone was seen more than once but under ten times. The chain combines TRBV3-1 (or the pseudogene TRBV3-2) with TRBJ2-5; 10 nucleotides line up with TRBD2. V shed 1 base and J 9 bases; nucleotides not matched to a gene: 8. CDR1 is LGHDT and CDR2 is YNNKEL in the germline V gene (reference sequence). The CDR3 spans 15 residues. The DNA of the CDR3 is TGTGCCAGCAGCCAAGGAGGAGCGGGGGGGAATCCCCAGTACTTC. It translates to CASSQGGAGGNPQYF.

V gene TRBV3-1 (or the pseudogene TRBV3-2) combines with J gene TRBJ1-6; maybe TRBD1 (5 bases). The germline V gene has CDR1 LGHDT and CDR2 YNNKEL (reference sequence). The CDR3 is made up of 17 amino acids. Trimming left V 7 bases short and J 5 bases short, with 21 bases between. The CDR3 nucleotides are TGTGCCAGCACCCCCGAAATCGCGGGGGATGATAATTCACCCCTCCACTTT. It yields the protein CASTPEIAGDDNSPLHF.

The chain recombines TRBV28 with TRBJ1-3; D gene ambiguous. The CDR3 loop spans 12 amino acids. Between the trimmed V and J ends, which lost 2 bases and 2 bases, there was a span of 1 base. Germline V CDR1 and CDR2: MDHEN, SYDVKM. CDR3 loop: CASSLTGNTIYF. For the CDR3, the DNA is TGTGCCAGCAGTTTAACTGGAAACACCATATATTTT.

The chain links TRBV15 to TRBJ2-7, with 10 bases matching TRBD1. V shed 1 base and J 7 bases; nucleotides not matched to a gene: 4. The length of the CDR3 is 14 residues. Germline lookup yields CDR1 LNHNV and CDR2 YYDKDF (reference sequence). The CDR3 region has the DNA TGTGCCACCAGCAGAGTCGGACAGGGGGATGAGCAGTACTTC. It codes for CATSRVGQGDEQYF. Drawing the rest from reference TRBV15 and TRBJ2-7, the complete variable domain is DAMVIQNPRYQVTQFGKPVTLSCSQTLNHNVMYWYQQKSSQAPKLLFHYYDKDFNNEADTPDNFQSRRPNTSFCFLDIRSPGLGDTAMYLCATSRVGQGDEQYFGPGTRLTVT.

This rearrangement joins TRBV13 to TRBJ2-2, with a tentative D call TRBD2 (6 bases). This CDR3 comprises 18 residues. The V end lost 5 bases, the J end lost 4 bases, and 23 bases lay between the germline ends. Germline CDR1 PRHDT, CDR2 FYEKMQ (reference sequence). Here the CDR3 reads CASSLGLEGWTSTGELFF. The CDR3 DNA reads TGTGCCAGCAGCCTCGGCTTGGAGGGTTGGACAAGCACCGGGGAGCTGTTTTTT.

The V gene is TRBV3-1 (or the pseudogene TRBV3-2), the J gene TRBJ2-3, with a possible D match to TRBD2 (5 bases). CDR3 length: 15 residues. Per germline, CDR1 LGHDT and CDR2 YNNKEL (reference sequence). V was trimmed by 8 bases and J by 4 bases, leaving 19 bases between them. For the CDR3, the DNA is TGTGCCAGCTCTCGGACTGGCTTCGGCGCAGATACGCAGTATTTT. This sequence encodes CASSRTGFGADTQYF.

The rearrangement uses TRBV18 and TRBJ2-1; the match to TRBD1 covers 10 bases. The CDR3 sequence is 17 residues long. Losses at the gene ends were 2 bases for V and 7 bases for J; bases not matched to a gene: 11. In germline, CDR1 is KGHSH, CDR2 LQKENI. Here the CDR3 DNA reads TGTGCCAGCTCACCAAAGGGCCGGGACAGGGGATTTAATGAGCAGTTCTTC. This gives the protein CASSPKGRDRGFNEQFF.

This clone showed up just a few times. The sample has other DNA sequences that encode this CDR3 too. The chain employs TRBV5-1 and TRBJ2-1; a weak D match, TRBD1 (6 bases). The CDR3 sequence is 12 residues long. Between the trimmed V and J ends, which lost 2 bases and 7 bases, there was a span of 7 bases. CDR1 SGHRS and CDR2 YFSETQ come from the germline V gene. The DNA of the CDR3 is TGCGCCAGCAGCTTACAGGGAAATGAGCAGTTCTTC. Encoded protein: CASSLQGNEQFF.

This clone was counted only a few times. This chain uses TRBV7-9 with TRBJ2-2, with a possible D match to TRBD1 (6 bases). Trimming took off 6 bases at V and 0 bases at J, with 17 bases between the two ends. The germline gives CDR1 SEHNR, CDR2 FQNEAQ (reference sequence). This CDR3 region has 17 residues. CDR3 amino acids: CASRFSTGITNTGELFF. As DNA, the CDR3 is TGTGCCAGCAGATTTAGTACAGGGATCACGAACACCGGGGAGCTGTTTTTT. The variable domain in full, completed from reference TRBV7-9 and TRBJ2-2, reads DTGVSQNPRHKITKRGQNVTFRCDPISEHNRLYWYRQTLGQGPEFLTYFQNEAQLEKSRLLSDRFSAERPKGSFSTLEIQRTEQGDSAMYLCASRFSTGITNTGELFFGEGSRLTVL.

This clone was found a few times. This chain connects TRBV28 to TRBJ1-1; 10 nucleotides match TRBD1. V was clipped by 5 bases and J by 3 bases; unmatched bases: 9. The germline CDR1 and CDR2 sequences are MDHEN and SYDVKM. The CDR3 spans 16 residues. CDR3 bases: TGTGCCAGCAGTCCGTGGGGACAGGGGTTCCACACTGAAGCTTTCTTT. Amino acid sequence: CASSPWGQGFHTEAFF.

CDR3 in amino acids: CATSRDRGSTEAFF. CDR3 nucleotides: TGTGCCACCAGCAGAGATCGGGGTTCCACTGAAGCTTTCTTT. V usage is TRBV15 and J usage is TRBJ1-1, with no clear D. This CDR3 spans 14 amino acids. V lost 0 bases to trimming and J lost 4 bases, with 9 bases between them. CDR1 LNHNV and CDR2 YYDKDF come from the germline V gene (reference sequence).

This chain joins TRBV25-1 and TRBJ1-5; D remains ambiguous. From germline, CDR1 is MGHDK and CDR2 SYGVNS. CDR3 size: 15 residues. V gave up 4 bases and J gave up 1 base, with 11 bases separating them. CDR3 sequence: CASSALGRSNQPQHF. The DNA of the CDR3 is TGTGCCAGCAGTGCCCTGGGGAGGAGCAATCAGCCCCAGCATTTT.

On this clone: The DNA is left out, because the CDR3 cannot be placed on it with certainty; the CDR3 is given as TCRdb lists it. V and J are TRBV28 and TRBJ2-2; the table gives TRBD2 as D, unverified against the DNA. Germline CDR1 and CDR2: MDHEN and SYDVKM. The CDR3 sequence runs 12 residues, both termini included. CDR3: CASSFGAGELFF.

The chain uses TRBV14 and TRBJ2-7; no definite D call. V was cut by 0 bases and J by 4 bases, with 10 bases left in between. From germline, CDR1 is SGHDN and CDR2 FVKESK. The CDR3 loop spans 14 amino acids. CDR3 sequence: CASSQDWVEYEQYF. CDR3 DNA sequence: TGTGCCAGCAGCCAAGATTGGGTGGAATACGAGCAGTACTTC.

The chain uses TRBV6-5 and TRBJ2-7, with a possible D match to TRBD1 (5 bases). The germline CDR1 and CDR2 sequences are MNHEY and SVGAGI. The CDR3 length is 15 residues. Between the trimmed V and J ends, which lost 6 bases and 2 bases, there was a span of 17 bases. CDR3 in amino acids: CASRSGSGLAYEQYF. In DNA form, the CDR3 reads TGTGCCAGCAGGAGTGGTTCAGGGCTCGCCTACGAGCAGTACTTC.

In DNA, the CDR3 is TGTGCCAGCAGTTACTCTTCGACTAGCGGGACTTTATACGAGCAGTACTTC. Its protein is CASSYSSTSGTLYEQYF. The chain links TRBV6-2 or TRBV6-3 to TRBJ2-7; TRBD2 aligns across 11 bases. The CDR3 spans 17 residues. Unmatched junction bases numbered 8, after V lost 0 bases and J lost 4 bases. Germline loops: CDR1 MNHEY, CDR2 SVGEGT.